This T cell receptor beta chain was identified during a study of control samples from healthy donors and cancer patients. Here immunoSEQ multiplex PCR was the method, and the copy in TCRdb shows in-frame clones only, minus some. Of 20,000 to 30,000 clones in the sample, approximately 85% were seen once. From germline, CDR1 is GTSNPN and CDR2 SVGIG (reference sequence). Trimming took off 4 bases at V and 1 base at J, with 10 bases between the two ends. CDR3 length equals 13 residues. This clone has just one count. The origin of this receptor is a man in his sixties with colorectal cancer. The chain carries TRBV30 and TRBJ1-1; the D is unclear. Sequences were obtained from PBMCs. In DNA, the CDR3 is TGTGCCTGGAAGTTTTATGCGAACACTGAAGCTTTCTTT. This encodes CAWKFYANTEAFF.